This passage covers 7 T cell receptor beta chains from one sample sequenced in a study of glioma-infiltrating T cells. Amplification of TCR alpha and beta CDR3 regions from RNA used iRepertoire nested multiplex PCR. One entry per CDR3 protein results from TCRdb running MiXCR on the multiplex PCR reads. The sample holds approximately 90,000 distinct CDR3 sequences, 23% seen once. The sample was glioma tissue, nonneoplastic brain tissue, or PBMCs (not recorded which). Receptor source: a human donor with low-grade glioma or glioblastoma, undergoing nonglioma brain surgery, or in good health (not recorded which).

This sequence joins TRBV4-1 and TRBJ2-7; 9 bases align to TRBD2. The CDR3 contains 13 residues. The trim removed 8 bases at V and 6 bases at J, leaving 8 bases unmatched. Germline V lookup: CDR1 MGHRA, CDR2 YSYEKL. As DNA, the CDR3 is TGCGCCAGCCAAATTAGCGGGAGTGGCGAGCAGTACTTC. It codes for CASQISGSGEQYF.

This clonotype has at least ten counts. The chain uses TRBV18 and TRBJ2-3; D uncertain. The CDR3 contains 13 residues. The V and J ends lost 3 bases and 1 base respectively, with 5 bases between them. CDR1 is KGHSH, CDR2 LQKENI, per germline. The CDR3: CASSPVRTDTQYF. As DNA, the CDR3 is TGTGCCAGCTCACCGGTTCGCACAGATACGCAGTATTTT.

This clonotype was recorded at least ten times. Its ends do not fully match the called genes, so a read error is possible. This rearrangement joins TRBV7-6 to TRBJ1-1; D not resolved. There are 13 residues in the CDR3. The germline CDR1 and CDR2 sequences are SGHVS and FNYEAQ. Here the CDR3 DNA reads TGTGCCGGCAGCCCCGCAGGGAACACTGAAGCTTTCTTT. The encoded protein is CAGSPAGNTEAFF.

This clonotype was seen repeatedly, ten times or more. The V call is TRBV7-2, the J call TRBJ2-3; D is undetermined. The ends were cut back, 8 bases at V and 5 bases at J, with 17 bases in the middle. Germline-derived CDR1 and CDR2 are SGHTA and FQGNSA. The CDR3 totals 14 residues. CDR3 in DNA: TGTGCCAGCGCTTCAGGTACTCTAAGAGATACGCAGTATTTT. Translated, it gives CASASGTLRDTQYF.

This clonotype was counted many times. The chain is built from TRBV27 and TRBJ2-1; 7 bases match TRBD1. This CDR3 has 15 residues. Germline assignment: CDR1 MNHEY and CDR2 SMNVEV (reference sequence). The junction had 3 bases not matched to a gene; V was cut back by 4 bases and J by 0 bases. The CDR3 nucleotides are TGTGCCAGCAGTTCAAACAGGGGCTCCTACAATGAGCAGTTCTTC. It specifies CASSSNRGSYNEQFF.

This clonotype occurred many times. The rearrangement uses TRBV20-1 and TRBJ1-6, with unresolved D. Germline V gene sequence: CDR1 DFQATT, CDR2 SNEGSKA (reference sequence). V lost 3 bases, J lost 5 bases, and 14 bases lay in between. The CDR3 covers 15 residues. CDR3 coding DNA: TGCAGTGCTAGCGGATTGGATCTCCATAATTCACCCCTCCACTTT. Encoded protein: CSASGLDLHNSPLHF.

The CDR3 nucleotides are TGTGCCAGCAGCCGAGGACAGGGCACAGATACGCAGTATTTT. Amino acid sequence: CASSRGQGTDTQYF. The V and J genes are TRBV4-2 and TRBJ2-3, with TRBD1 matching 7 bases. CDR3 length: 14 residues. J was trimmed by 1 base and V by 4 bases; bases with no gene match: 2. The V gene's germline CDR1 is LGHNA and CDR2 YNFKEQ.